These 30 T cell receptor beta chains were sequenced from one sample in a study of T-cell reconstitution after alpha-beta-depleted transplantation in children. During its preparation, the TCRbeta library received unique molecular identifiers. TCRdb passed the PCR reads through MiXCR, listing each CDR3 protein once. The data contain about 210,000 distinct CDR3 sequences, approximately 17% of them seen just once; the ten biggest clones take up about 41%. The material sequenced was PBMCs, mostly from graft donor cells, taken 360 days after TCRalphabeta/CD19-depleted stem cell transplant. These receptors originate from a male patient aged 2 to 10 who had a stem cell transplant for acute lymphoblastic leukemia, so the T cells may come from the graft donor.

This chain connects TRBV7-8 to TRBJ2-7; D unresolved. The CDR3 extends over 13 amino acids. V lost 5 bases, J lost 6 bases, and 14 bases lay in between. From germline, CDR1 is SGHVS and CDR2 FQNEAQ. CDR3 DNA sequence: TGTGCCAGCAGCCGCAGGCTGTTCGGCGAGCAGTACTTC. Translation: CASSRRLFGEQYF.

This clonotype occurred a few times. J is TRBJ2-7 and V is TRBV4-3; 10 bases are a match to TRBD1. Unmatched junction bases numbered 5, after V lost 0 bases and J lost 6 bases. The CDR3 is 15 residues long. Germline assignment: CDR1 LGHNA and CDR2 YSLEER. DNA for the CDR3: TGCGCCAGCAGCCAAGAGGGGACAGGGGCTGGCGAGCAGTACTTC. Amino acid sequence: CASSQEGTGAGEQYF.

This clonotype was observed a few times. V is TRBV10-3 and J is TRBJ2-2; D gene ambiguous. The CDR3 loop spans 15 amino acids. CDR1 and CDR2 (germline): ENHRY, SYGVKD. Trimming stripped 2 bases from V and 6 bases from J, with 13 bases between. The DNA for the CDR3 is TGTGCCATCAGTGAGACTTCGGCCCCGGCCGGGGAGCTGTTTTTT. It encodes CAISETSAPAGELFF.

The chain carries TRBV20-1 and TRBJ2-5; 11 bases are a match to TRBD2. After removal of 0 bases from V and 5 bases from J, the junction contained 8 bases not matched to a gene. The CDR3 loop spans 16 amino acids. CDR1 is DFQATT and CDR2 is SNEGSKA in the germline V gene (reference sequence). CDR3: CSAREVAGGPWETQYF. CDR3 DNA: TGCAGTGCTAGAGAAGTAGCGGGAGGGCCTTGGGAGACCCAGTACTTC.

This CDR3 reads CASSQGELFF. CDR3 bases: TGTGCCAGCTCCCAGGGGGAGCTGTTTTTT. J is TRBJ2-2 and V is TRBV19; D uncertain. V was shortened by 9 bases and J by 8 bases, with 7 bases between the two germline ends. The CDR3 length is 10 residues. Looked up from germline, CDR1 is LNHDA and CDR2 is SQIVND (reference sequence).

This clonotype has only a few counts. This chain links TRBV7-2 with TRBJ2-5; 9 bases align to TRBD1. CDR1 is SGHTA, CDR2 FQGNSA, per germline. The CDR3 runs to 14 residues. V lost 3 bases to trimming and J lost 3 bases; unmatched junction nucleotides: 2. The DNA for the CDR3 is TGTGCCAGCAGCTTGGGACAGGGTAAAGAGACCCAGTACTTC. It encodes CASSLGQGKETQYF.

The chain employs TRBV21-1 and TRBJ2-1; the DNA was not compared with TRBD1, the D call given in the table. TRBV21-1 is an annotated pseudogene. The CDR3 contains 17 residues. The chain's CDR3 is CASSKEGQPLSYNEQFF. The DNA of the CDR3 is TGTGCCAGCAGCAAAGAGGGACAGCCACTTTCCTACAATGAGCAGTTCTTC.

This clonotype has just a few counts. The chain carries TRBV12-3 or TRBV12-4 and TRBJ2-7; 9 bases align to TRBD2. The CDR3 contains 12 residues. J gave up 12 bases and V 6 bases, and 9 bases lay outside the gene matches. In nucleotides, the CDR3 is TGTGCCAGCAGGACTAGCGGAACTCAATGGTACTTC. Residues: CASRTSGTQWYF.

The chain combines TRBV27 with TRBJ1-2; TRBD1 might be the D (6 bases). CDR1 and CDR2 from the germline V gene are MNHEY and SMNVEV (reference sequence). The CDR3 covers 15 residues. V lost 5 bases, J lost 6 bases, and 19 bases lay in between. The CDR3 DNA reads TGTGCCAGCAGTGCCCCGGGGGGGGGCAAGGATGGCTACACCTTC. This gives the protein CASSAPGGGKDGYTF.

The genes are TRBV7-9 and TRBJ2-1; D call uncertain. The CDR3 consists of 14 residues. V shed 2 bases and J shed 6 bases, with 11 bases lying between them. Germline CDR1 and CDR2: SEHNR and FQNEAQ (reference sequence). The CDR3 DNA follows: TGTGCCAGCAGCTTAATCCTGGGCGGCAATGAGCAGTTCTTC. The encoded protein is CASSLILGGNEQFF.

This sequence joins TRBV5-1 and TRBJ2-6, with D hard to call. The CDR3 is made up of 18 amino acids. Between the trimmed V and J ends, which lost 5 bases and 0 bases, there was a span of 18 bases. Germline values: CDR1 SGHRS, CDR2 YFSETQ. The CDR3 protein is CASSQHGSLPSGANVLTF. The CDR3 DNA reads as TGCGCCAGCAGTCAACACGGGTCCCTTCCCTCTGGGGCCAACGTCCTGACTTTC.

CDR3 nucleotide sequence: TGTGCCAGCAGTTTTCCGGGAGGCGAGCAGTACTTC. Translated, it gives CASSFPGGEQYF. The chain has TRBV12-3 or TRBV12-4 and TRBJ2-7; the match to TRBD2 covers 7 bases. With 3 bases clipped from V and 6 bases from J, the junction kept 2 bases outside the gene matches. The CDR3 loop spans 12 amino acids.

This clonotype was detected only a few times. The chain uses TRBV3-1 and TRBJ1-4, with unresolved D. The CDR3 contains 14 residues. Germline-derived CDR1 and CDR2 are LGHDT and YNNKEL (reference sequence). The V end lost 3 bases, the J end lost 5 bases, and 10 bases lay between the germline ends. The CDR3 bases are TGTGCCAGCAGCCAGAGATCCGGGAATGAAAAACTGTTTTTT. It is translated as CASSQRSGNEKLFF.

In regard to this clonotype: One junction end does not reproduce the germline sequence, and a read error may be involved. This chain joins TRBV7-2 and TRBJ2-7; TRBD1 agrees at 9 bases. The CDR3 has 14 residues. Looked up from germline, CDR1 is SGHTA and CDR2 is FQGNSA. Here the CDR3 DNA reads TGTGCCAGCAGCTCGGACAGGGGATCCTACGAGGAGTACTTC. Translated, it gives CASSSDRGSYEEYF.

The chain employs TRBV12-3 or TRBV12-4 and TRBJ2-7; D may be TRBD2 (5 bases). V lost 6 bases and J 1 base, leaving 16 bases between the germline ends. The CDR3 is 15 residues long. The CDR3: CASSPFVSGSYEQYF. For the CDR3, the DNA is TGTGCCAGCAGCCCGTTCGTTTCGGGGTCCTACGAGCAGTACTTC.

A few counts support this clonotype. CDR3 bases: TGCGCCAGCAGCCCGGACATCGCGAACACCGGGGAGCTGTTTTTT. This sequence encodes CASSPDIANTGELFF. This chain joins TRBV5-1 and TRBJ2-2; TRBD1 might be the D (5 bases). The CDR3 totals 15 residues. Trimming pared 4 bases from V and 0 bases from J, leaving 10 bases between. Germline lookup yields CDR1 SGHRS and CDR2 YFSETQ.

This clonotype showed up many times. The chain carries TRBV12-3 or TRBV12-4 and TRBJ2-5; 8 bases agree with TRBD1. The junction had 6 bases not matched to a gene; V was cut back by 5 bases and J by 4 bases. CDR3 size: 14 residues. The CDR3 DNA is TGTGCCAGCAGTCCGACAGGGGTGCGAGAGACCCAGTACTTC. Amino acids: CASSPTGVRETQYF.

This clonotype has only a few counts. The chain recombines TRBV7-6 with TRBJ2-7, with D hard to call. The V gene lost 5 bases and the J gene lost 7 bases, with 12 bases spanning the gap. Germline V gene sequence: CDR1 SGHVS, CDR2 FNYEAQ. The CDR3 length is 12 residues. The CDR3: CASSPGGVEQYF. The CDR3 DNA follows: TGTGCCAGCAGCCCAGGTGGGGTTGAGCAGTACTTC. Drawing the rest from reference TRBV7-6 and TRBJ2-7, the complete variable domain is GAGVSQSPRYKVTKRGQDVALRCDPISGHVSLYWYRQALGQGPEFLTYFNYEAQQDKSGLPNDRFSAERPEGSISTLTIQRTEQRDSAMYRCASSPGGVEQYFGPGTRLTVT.

J is TRBJ2-7 and V is TRBV12-3 or TRBV12-4; no clear D gene. The CDR3 runs 17 residues. The ends were cut back, 3 bases at V and 1 base at J, with 19 bases in the middle. The CDR3 DNA sequence: TGTGCCAGCAGTTTTGATCCCTACATGACCACGTCCTACGAGCAGTACTTC. This translates into CASSFDPYMTTSYEQYF.

The chain employs TRBV4-2 and TRBJ1-4; tentative D call: TRBD1 (6 bases). Germline V lookup: CDR1 LGHNA, CDR2 YNFKEQ. The CDR3 is made up of 16 amino acids. V was clipped by 4 bases and J by 8 bases, with 20 bases between them. CDR3: CASSRVPGQGTEKLFF. CDR3 DNA: TGTGCCAGCAGCCGGGTACCGGGACAAGGGACCGAAAAACTGTTTTTT.

This clonotype was seen a few times. V gene TRBV5-8 combines with J gene TRBJ2-1; 10 bases align to TRBD1. This CDR3 contains 15 residues. CDR1 and CDR2 (germline): SGHTS, YDEGEE. The ends lost 4 bases at V and 3 bases at J; junction bases unmatched: 4. The CDR3 sequence: CASSPWTGGYNEQFF. The DNA of the CDR3 is TGTGCCAGCAGCCCCTGGACAGGGGGCTACAATGAGCAGTTCTTC. Full variable domain (missing parts from reference TRBV5-8 and TRBJ2-1): EAGVTQSPTHLIKTRGQQATLRCSPISGHTSVYWYQQALGLGLQFLLWYDEGEERNRGNFPPRFSGRQFPNYSSELNVNALELEDSALYLCASSPWTGGYNEQFFGPGTRLTVL.

The chain links TRBV20-1 to TRBJ1-1; D not resolved. Trimming took 5 bases from V and 0 from J, leaving 10 bases between them. Germline lookup yields CDR1 DFQATT and CDR2 SNEGSKA (reference sequence). This CDR3 contains 13 residues. CDR3 bases: TGCAGTGCTTTAGACACCATGAACACTGAAGCTTTCTTT. This gives the protein CSALDTMNTEAFF.

The rearrangement uses TRBV5-1 and TRBJ2-3; TRBD1 matches at 7 bases. Germline CDR1 reads SGHRS; CDR2 reads YFSETQ. The CDR3 is made up of 16 amino acids. V lost 4 bases to trimming and J lost 0 bases; unmatched junction nucleotides: 8. The DNA of the CDR3 is TGCGCCAGCAGCAGAACACAGGGGCGGAGCACAGATACGCAGTATTTT. Translating it yields CASSRTQGRSTDTQYF.

J is TRBJ1-4 and V is TRBV5-6; no clear D gene. The CDR3 covers 16 residues. Germline CDR1 is SGHDT and CDR2 is YYEEEE. V lost 0 bases and J lost 5, with 14 bases in between. CDR3: CASSLESYSRNEKLFF. CDR3 DNA: TGTGCCAGCAGCTTGGAGTCGTACAGCCGGAATGAAAAACTGTTTTTT. Based on the CDR3 plus reference TRBV5-6 and TRBJ1-4, the full variable domain is DAGVTQSPTHLIKTRGQQVTLRCSPKSGHDTVSWYQQALGQGPQFIFQYYEEEERQRGNFPDRFSGHQFPNYSSELNVNALLLGDSALYLCASSLESYSRNEKLFFGSGTQLSVL.

In this sample, this clonotype turned up a few times. This chain connects TRBV29-1 to TRBJ2-4; TRBD1 matches at 7 bases. This CDR3 has 14 amino acids. V lost 2 bases and J lost 2; bases outside the gene matches: 3. The V gene's germline CDR1 is SQVTM and CDR2 ANQGSEA. The CDR3 sequence: CSVEQGVTKNIQYF. The CDR3 DNA sequence: TGCAGCGTTGAACAGGGGGTGACCAAAAACATTCAGTACTTC.

V is TRBV5-5 and J is TRBJ2-7; D is possibly TRBD1 (6 bases). CDR1 SGHKS and CDR2 YYEKEE come from the germline V gene (reference sequence). V gave up 4 bases and J gave up 3 bases, with 23 bases separating them. The CDR3 has 17 amino acids. CDR3 sequence reads: CASSESPGTPTFYEQYF. CDR3 nucleotide sequence: TGTGCCAGCAGCGAGAGTCCCGGGACACCCACTTTCTACGAGCAGTACTTC.

The V and J genes are TRBV10-3 and TRBJ2-5, with 9 bases lining up with TRBD2. CDR3 length: 14 residues. V shed 6 bases and J 3 bases; nucleotides not matched to a gene: 5. Germline V CDR1 and CDR2: ENHRY, SYGVKD. The DNA for the CDR3 is TGTGCCATCAGGCGGGGGGGCCTGGAAGAGACCCAGTACTTC. This codes for CAIRRGGLEETQYF.

This clonotype has only a few counts. J is TRBJ1-1 and V is TRBV6-5; unclear D gene. The CDR3 is made up of 15 amino acids. Between the trimmed V and J ends, which lost 2 bases and 1 base, there was a span of 11 bases. CDR1 and CDR2 (germline): MNHEY, SVGAGI. CDR3 in amino acids: CASSYEYPGNTEAFF. CDR3 bases: TGTGCCAGCAGTTACGAGTATCCGGGGAACACTGAAGCTTTCTTT.

J is TRBJ2-2 and V is TRBV25-1; D unclear. CDR1 and CDR2 from the germline V gene are MGHDK and SYGVNS. The V and J ends lost 5 bases and 0 bases respectively, with 10 bases between them. The CDR3 contains 15 residues. Written as DNA, the CDR3 is TGTGCCAGCAGTACCTTTGGTACGAACACCGGGGAGCTGTTTTTT. Translation: CASSTFGTNTGELFF.

In this sample, this clonotype turned up a few times. The chain couples TRBV20-1 to TRBJ2-2; 9 nucleotides match TRBD1. The germline V gene has CDR1 DFQATT and CDR2 SNEGSKA (reference sequence). After removal of 3 bases from V and 3 bases from J, the junction contained 11 bases not matched to a gene. The CDR3 covers 17 residues. Here the CDR3 DNA reads TGCAGTGCTAGTAGTAGTTCCAGGACAGGGGACACCGGGGAGCTGTTTTTT. It is translated as CSASSSSRTGDTGELFF.